One TCR gamma chain is described in this entry. The antigen remains undetermined. This sample is drawn from a study of Vδ1+ human thymocytes. Overall study results and limits: Despite high sort purity, roughly 21% of thymic T cell receptor delta sequences were Vdelta2. Thymic TRG and TRD repertoires appeared highly polyclonal, with Gaussian CDR3 length distributions.

The template was reverse-transcribed extracted RNA. Pooled V-gene forward primers with one constant-region reverse primer generated the CDR3 amplicons by multiplex PCR. TCRdb reanalysed the multiplex PCR reads via CATT. The data contain about 36,000 gamma-chain clones, around 20% of them seen just once; the ten biggest clones take up about 2%. The CDR3 totals 13 residues. Germline CDR1 is VENAVY and CDR2 is YDSYNSRV. V trimming: 6 bases; J trimming: 3 bases; junction bases outside the gene matches: 4. The source of this sequence is a girl in the first two years of life who had congenital heart surgery. The V and J genes are TRGV8 and TRGJP2. What was sequenced was Vdelta1+ gamma-delta thymocytes from the thymus. The subset was: FACS-sorted CD3+ TCRalphabeta- TCRVdelta1+ TCRVdelta2- thymocytes. The CDR3 spells CATWSCSDWIKTF. The CDR3 bases are TGTGCCACCTGGTCCTGTAGTGATTGGATCAAGACGTTT.